This T cell receptor beta chain was documented in a study of shared clonotypes between healthy human individuals. Study-level information: Three men and a couple of women, aged 18 to 49, were donors.

In the sorted-subset replicate PCRs, 150 to 200 ng DNA, 30,000 or so T cell genomes, was used. Study processing details: ImmunoSEQ gave junction-only sequences without quality scores, so filtering differed. Assay used: immunoSEQ multiplex PCR; TCRdb lists only in-frame clones, some missing. V and J calls and clone size come straight from that table; D and trimming were deduced from the DNA. The sample carries approximately 2,000,000 clones, around 95% recorded once. CD45RO-negative, CCR7-selected cells formed the naive CD8 fraction, which excluded terminally differentiated effector memory CD45RA+ cells. Adult donors, all healthy and HIV-negative, had no recent acute infections or vaccinations. The CDR3 is 14 residues long. Trimming left V 1 base short and J 2 bases short, with 9 bases between. The germline gives CDR1 SGHTA, CDR2 FQGNSA.

The material sequenced was naive CD8+ T cells from PBMCs. This chain uses TRBV7-2 with TRBJ2-7, with D unresolved. The source of this sequence is a man aged 18-30 years in good health. Some clones in this sample may be carry-over from other donors' samples. CDR3 bases: TGTGCCAGCAGCTTAGGTCTGCTTGCCTACGAGCAGTACTTC. It codes for CASSLGLLAYEQYF.